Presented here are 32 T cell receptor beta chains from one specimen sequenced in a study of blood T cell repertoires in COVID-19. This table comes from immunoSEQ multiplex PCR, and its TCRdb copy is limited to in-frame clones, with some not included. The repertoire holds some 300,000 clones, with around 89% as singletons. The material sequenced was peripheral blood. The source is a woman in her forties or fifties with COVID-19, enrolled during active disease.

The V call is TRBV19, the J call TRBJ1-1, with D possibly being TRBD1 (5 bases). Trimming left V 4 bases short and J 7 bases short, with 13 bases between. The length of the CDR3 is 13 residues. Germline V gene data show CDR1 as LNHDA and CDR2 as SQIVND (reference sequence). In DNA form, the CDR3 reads TGTGCCAGTAGTACAGACAGTATCAGTGAAGCTTTCTTT. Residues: CASSTDSISEAFF.

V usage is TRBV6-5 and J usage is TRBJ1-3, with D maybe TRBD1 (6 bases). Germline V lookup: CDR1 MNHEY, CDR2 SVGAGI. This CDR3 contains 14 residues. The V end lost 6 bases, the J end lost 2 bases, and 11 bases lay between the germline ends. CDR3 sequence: CASSRPGAGNTIYF. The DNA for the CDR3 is TGTGCCAGCAGCCGCCCAGGGGCTGGAAACACCATATATTTT.

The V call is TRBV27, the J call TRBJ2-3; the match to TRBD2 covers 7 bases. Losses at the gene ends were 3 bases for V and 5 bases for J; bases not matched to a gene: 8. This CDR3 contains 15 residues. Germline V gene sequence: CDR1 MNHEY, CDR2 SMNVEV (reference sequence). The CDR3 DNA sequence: TGTGCCAGCAGTTTTGGTCTAGCGGTGCAAGATACGCAGTATTTT. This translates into CASSFGLAVQDTQYF.

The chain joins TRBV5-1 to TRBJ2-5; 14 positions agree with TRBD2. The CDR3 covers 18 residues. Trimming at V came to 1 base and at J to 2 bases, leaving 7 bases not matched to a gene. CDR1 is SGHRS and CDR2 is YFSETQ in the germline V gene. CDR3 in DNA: TGCGCCAGCAGCTTGTTGGGACTAGCGGGAGTTAAGCAAGAGACCCAGTACTTC. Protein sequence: CASSLLGLAGVKQETQYF. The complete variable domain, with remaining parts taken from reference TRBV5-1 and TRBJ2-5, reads KAGVTQTPRYLIKTRGQQVTLSCSPISGHRSVSWYQQTPGQGLQFLFEYFSETQRNKGNFPGRFSGRQFSNSRSEMNVSTLELGDSALYLCASSLLGLAGVKQETQYFGPGTRLLVL.

The CDR3 region is CASSLAGTSTDTQYF. The CDR3 DNA sequence: TGTGCCAGCTCACTAGCGGGAACTAGCACAGATACGCAGTATTTT. This rearrangement joins TRBV18 to TRBJ2-3; 8 positions agree with TRBD2. Germline CDR1 KGHSH, CDR2 LQKENI. The CDR3 has 15 residues. With 4 bases clipped from V and 0 bases from J, the junction kept 3 bases outside the gene matches.

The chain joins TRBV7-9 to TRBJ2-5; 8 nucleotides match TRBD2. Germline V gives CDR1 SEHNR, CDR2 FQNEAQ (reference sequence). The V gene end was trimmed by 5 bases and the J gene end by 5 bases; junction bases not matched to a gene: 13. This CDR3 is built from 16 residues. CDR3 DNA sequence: TGTGCCAGCAGCCCGCCCCCAGCGGGAGAGGGTGAGACCCAGTACTTC. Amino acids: CASSPPPAGEGETQYF.

The CDR3 nucleotides read TGTGCCAGCAGCTTTACAGGGTCCAATAATTCACCCCTCCACTTT. It translates to CASSFTGSNNSPLHF. The V gene is TRBV11-2, the J gene TRBJ1-6, with a possible D match to TRBD1 (6 bases). V was trimmed by 3 bases and J by 5 bases, leaving 11 bases between them. The CDR3 spans 15 residues. The germline V gene has CDR1 SGHAT and CDR2 FQNNGV.

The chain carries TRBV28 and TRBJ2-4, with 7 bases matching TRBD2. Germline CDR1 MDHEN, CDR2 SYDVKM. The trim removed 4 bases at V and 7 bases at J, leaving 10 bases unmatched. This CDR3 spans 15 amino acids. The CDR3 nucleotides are TGTGCCAGCAGTTCCGCAGGACTAGTGATTAACATTCAGTACTTC. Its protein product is CASSSAGLVINIQYF.

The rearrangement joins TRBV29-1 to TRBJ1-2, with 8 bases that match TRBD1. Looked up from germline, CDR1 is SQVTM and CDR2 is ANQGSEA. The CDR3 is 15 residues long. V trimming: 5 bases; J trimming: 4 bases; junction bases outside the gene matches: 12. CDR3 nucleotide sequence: TGCAGCGTTATACCGTCGGACAGGGTTTCCTATGGCTACACCTTC. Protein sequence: CSVIPSDRVSYGYTF.

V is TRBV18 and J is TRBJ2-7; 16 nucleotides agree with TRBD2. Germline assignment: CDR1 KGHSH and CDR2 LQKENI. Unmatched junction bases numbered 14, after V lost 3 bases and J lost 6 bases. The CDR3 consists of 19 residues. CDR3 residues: CASSPEFLGLAGGPGEQYF. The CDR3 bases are TGTGCCAGCTCACCGGAATTCCTGGGACTAGCGGGAGGGCCAGGCGAGCAGTACTTC. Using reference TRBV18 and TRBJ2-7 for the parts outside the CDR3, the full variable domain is NAGVMQNPRHLVRRRGQEARLRCSPMKGHSHVYWYRQLPEEGLKFMVYLQKENIIDESGMPKERFSAEFPKEGPSILRIQQVVRGDSAAYFCASSPEFLGLAGGPGEQYFGPGTRLTVT.

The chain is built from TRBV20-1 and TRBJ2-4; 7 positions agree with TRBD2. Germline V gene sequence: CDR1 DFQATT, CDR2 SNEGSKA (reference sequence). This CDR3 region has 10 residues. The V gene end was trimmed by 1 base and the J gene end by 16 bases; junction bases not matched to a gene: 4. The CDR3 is CSARVQRGYF. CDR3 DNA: TGCAGTGCTAGAGTCCAGCGGGGATACTTC.

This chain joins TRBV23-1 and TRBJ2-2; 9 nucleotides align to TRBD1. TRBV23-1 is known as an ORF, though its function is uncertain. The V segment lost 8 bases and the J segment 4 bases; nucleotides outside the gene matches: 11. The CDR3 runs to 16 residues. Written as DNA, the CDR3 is TGCGCCAGCGGACTAACGACAGGGGGTGGCACCGGGGAGCTGTTTTTT. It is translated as CASGLTTGGGTGELFF.

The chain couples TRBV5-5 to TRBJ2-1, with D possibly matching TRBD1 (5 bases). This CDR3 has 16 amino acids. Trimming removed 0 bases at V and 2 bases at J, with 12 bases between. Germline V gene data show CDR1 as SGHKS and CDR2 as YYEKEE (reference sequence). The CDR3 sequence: CASSLDSRGTYNEQFF. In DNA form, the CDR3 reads TGTGCCAGCAGCTTGGATTCTAGGGGCACCTACAATGAGCAGTTCTTC.

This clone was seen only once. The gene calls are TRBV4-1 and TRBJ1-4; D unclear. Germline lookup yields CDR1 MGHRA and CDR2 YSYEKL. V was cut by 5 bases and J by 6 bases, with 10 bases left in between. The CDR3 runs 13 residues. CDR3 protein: CASSGLKDEKLFF. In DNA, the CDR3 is TGCGCCAGCAGCGGGCTGAAGGATGAAAAACTGTTTTTT.

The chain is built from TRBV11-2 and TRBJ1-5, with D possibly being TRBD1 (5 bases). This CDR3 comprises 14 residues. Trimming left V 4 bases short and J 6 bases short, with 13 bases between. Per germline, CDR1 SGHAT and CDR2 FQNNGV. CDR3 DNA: TGTGCCAGCAGCTCGGGGGAGGCCAGTCAGCCCCAGCATTTT. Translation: CASSSGEASQPQHF.

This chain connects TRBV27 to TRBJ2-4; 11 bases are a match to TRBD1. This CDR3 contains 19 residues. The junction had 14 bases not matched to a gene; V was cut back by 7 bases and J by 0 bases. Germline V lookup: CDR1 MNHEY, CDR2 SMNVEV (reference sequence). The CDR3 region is CASTPGPGQGVAAKNIQYF. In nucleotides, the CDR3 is TGTGCCAGCACCCCCGGGCCGGGACAGGGGGTTGCAGCCAAAAACATTCAGTACTTC.

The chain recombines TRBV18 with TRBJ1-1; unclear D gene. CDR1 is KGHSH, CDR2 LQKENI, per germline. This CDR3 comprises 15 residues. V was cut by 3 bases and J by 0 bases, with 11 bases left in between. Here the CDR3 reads CASSPTTYMNTEAFF. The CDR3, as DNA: TGTGCCAGCTCACCCACGACTTACATGAACACTGAAGCTTTCTTT.

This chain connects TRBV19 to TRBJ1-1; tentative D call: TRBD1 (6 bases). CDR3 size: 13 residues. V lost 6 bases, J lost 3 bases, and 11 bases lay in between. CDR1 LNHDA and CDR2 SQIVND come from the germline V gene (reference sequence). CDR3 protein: CASSGQTYTEAFF. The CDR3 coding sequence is TGTGCCAGTAGCGGACAGACTTACACTGAAGCTTTCTTT.

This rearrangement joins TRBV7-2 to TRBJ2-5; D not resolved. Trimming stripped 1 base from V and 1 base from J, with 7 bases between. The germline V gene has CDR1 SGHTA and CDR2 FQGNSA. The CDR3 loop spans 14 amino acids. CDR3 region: CASSLVTGQETQYF. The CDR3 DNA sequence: TGTGCCAGCAGCTTAGTAACGGGCCAAGAGACCCAGTACTTC.

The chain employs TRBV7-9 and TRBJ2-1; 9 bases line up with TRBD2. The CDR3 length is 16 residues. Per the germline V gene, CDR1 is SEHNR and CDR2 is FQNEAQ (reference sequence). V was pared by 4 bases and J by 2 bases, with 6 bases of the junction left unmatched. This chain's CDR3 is CASSSQTSGTYNEQFF. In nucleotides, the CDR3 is TGTGCCAGCAGCTCCCAGACTAGCGGAACCTACAATGAGCAGTTCTTC.

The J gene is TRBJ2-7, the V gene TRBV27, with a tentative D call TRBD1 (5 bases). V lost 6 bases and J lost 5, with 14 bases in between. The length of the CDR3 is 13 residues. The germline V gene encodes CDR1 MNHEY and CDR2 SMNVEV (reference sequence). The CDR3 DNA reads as TGTGCCAGCAGCCCGGACACTTTACACGAGCAGTACTTC. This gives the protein CASSPDTLHEQYF.

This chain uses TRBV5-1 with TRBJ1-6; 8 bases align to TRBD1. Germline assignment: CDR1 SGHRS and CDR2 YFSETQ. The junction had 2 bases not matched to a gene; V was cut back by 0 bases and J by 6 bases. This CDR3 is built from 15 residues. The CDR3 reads CASSLVTGGNSPLHF. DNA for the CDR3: TGCGCCAGCAGCTTGGTAACAGGGGGTAATTCACCCCTCCACTTT.

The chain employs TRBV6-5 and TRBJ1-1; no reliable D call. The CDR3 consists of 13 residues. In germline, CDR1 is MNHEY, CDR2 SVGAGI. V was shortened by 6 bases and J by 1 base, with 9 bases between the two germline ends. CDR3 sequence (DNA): TGTGCCAGCAGGCCCAACACGAACACTGAAGCTTTCTTT. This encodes CASRPNTNTEAFF.

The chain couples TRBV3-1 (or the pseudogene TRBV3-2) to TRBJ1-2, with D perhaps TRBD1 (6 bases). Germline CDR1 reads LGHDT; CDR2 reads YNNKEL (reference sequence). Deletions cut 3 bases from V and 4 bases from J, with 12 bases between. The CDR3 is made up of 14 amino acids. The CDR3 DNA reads TGTGCCAGCAGCCACCCGGACAGAGGCTATGGCTACACCTTC. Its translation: CASSHPDRGYGYTF.

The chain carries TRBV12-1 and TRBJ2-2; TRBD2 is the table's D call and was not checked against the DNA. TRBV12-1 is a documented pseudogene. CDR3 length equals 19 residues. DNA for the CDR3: TGTGCCAGCAGCTTAGTGAGGCTACCTTTTGGTGGGAGTCAAAAGGAGCTGTTTTTT. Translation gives CASSLVRLPFGGSQKELFF.

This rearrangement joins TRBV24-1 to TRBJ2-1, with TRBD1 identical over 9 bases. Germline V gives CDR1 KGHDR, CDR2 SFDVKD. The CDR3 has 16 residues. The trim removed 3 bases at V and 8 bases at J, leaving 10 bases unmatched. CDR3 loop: CATSDPPGQGTDEQFF. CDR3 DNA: TGTGCCACCAGTGATCCCCCGGGACAGGGTACGGATGAGCAGTTCTTC.

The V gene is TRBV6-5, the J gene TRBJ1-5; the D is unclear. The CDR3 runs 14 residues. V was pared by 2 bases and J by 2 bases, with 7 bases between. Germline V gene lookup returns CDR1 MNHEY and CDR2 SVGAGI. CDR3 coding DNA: TGTGCCAGCAGTTACAGCGGGGGCAATCAGCCCCAGCATTTT. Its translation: CASSYSGGNQPQHF.

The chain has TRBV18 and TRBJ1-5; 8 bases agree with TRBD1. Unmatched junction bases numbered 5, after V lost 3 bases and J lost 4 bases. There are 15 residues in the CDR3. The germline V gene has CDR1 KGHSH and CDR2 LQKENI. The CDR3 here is CASSPLQGGNQPQHF. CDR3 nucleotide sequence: TGTGCCAGCTCACCCCTACAGGGGGGAAATCAGCCCCAGCATTTT.

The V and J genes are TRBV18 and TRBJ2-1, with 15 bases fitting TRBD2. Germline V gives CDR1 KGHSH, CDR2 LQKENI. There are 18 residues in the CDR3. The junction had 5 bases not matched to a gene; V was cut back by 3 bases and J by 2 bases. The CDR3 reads CASSPPGLAGGPYNEQFF. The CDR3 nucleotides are TGTGCCAGCTCACCTCCCGGACTAGCGGGAGGGCCCTACAATGAGCAGTTCTTC.

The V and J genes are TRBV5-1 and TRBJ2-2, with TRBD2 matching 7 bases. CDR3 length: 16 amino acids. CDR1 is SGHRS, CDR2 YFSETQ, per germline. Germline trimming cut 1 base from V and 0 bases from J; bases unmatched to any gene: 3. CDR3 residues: CASSLPSGANTGELFF. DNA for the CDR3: TGCGCCAGCAGCTTGCCTAGCGGAGCGAACACCGGGGAGCTGTTTTTT.

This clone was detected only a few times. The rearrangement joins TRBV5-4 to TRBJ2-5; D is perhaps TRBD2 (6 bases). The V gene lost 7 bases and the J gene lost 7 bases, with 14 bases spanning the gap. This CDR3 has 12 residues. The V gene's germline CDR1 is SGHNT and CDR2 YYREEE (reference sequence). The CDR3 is CASQALGGTQYF. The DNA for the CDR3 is TGTGCCAGCCAGGCACTCGGGGGGACCCAGTACTTC. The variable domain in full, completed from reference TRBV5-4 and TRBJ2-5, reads ETGVTQSPTHLIKTRGQQVTLRCSSQSGHNTVSWYQQALGQGPQFIFQYYREEENGRGNFPPRFSGLQFPNYSSELNVNALELDDSALYLCASQALGGTQYFGPGTRLLVL.

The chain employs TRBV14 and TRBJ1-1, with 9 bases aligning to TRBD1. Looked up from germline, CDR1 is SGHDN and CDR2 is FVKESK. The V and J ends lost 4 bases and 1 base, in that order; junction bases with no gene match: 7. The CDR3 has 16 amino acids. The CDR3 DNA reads TGTGCCAGCAGCCCAACACAGGGGGCGGGGAACACTGAAGCTTTCTTT. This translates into CASSPTQGAGNTEAFF.